The sequence of this T cell receptor (beta chain) was determined in a study of blood T cell repertoires in COVID-19. Background on the study: PBMCs, B-cell-depleted T cells, or T cells were the source of the cDNA or gDNA that made up the material.

This clone was counted only a few times. Original handling: Amplification of reference gene primers provided the estimated nucleated cell counts. Here immunoSEQ multiplex PCR was the method, and the copy in TCRdb shows in-frame clones only, minus some. V and J calls and clone size are as listed in that table; D and trimming were resolved from the DNA. The sample has under 300,000 clones, roughly 87% seen once. CDR3 length equals 14 residues. Trimming shortened V by 3 bases and J by 6 bases, and 12 bases separated the two germline ends. Germline V CDR1 and CDR2: MNHEY, SVGAGI. The chain employs TRBV6-5 and TRBJ2-1; a weak D match, TRBD1 (5 bases). Source material: peripheral blood. This sequence originates from a human donor in a cohort sampled during active COVID-19. The chain's CDR3 is CASSYGARVNEQFF. DNA of the CDR3: TGTGCCAGCAGTTATGGGGCTAGGGTCAATGAGCAGTTCTTC.